This TCR beta chain came from a study of cytomegalovirus exposure and HLA in healthy donors. Broader study findings: Relative to equally common others, HLA-associated TCR beta chains showed greater clonal expansion in a later analysis.

In the PCR, 60 Vbeta and 13 Jbeta primers were used. In the authors' workflow: Later reanalysis found approximately 76 million unique TCR beta chains, 10 million to 14 million of them shared. Data came from immunoSEQ multiplex PCR; TCRdb stores just in-frame clones and leaves some out. V, J and clone size reflect that table, while D and trimming were determined from the DNA. The profile shows roughly 87,000 clones, more than 70% of them singletons. Germline V gene sequence: CDR1 MNHNS, CDR2 SASEGT. This CDR3 has 14 residues. Trimming removed 4 bases at V and 7 bases at J, with 17 bases between. In regard to this clone: What it binds is unknown.

The clonotype was recovered from a man in his 60s in good health and CMV-seronegative. The V call is TRBV6-1, the J call TRBJ2-7; weak D call: TRBD2 (5 bases). The sequenced sample was PBMCs. Written as DNA, the CDR3 is TGTGCCAGCAGTGTGCAGCCCCGAACGGGGGAGCAGTACTTC. It encodes CASSVQPRTGEQYF.